This TCR beta chain was sequenced for a study of patients and donors after allogeneic stem cell transplantation. Germline CDR1 MNHEY, CDR2 SVGAGI. CDR3 size: 15 residues. V was trimmed by 3 bases and J by 3 bases, leaving 11 bases between them. TCRdb analysed the RT-PCR reads with MiXCR anew, one entry per CDR3 protein. The table has 100,000 to 130,000 distinct CDR3 sequences, 35% to 45% seen once; the top ten hold under 30%. The chain links TRBV6-5 to TRBJ1-4; D remains unclear. The source is a human donor who was either an allogeneic HSCT recipient or a stem cell or donor lymphocyte infusion donor (not recorded which). It is not recorded whose cells these are; they may come from a transplant donor. Sequenced: blood, either unsorted or a sorted T cell fraction (not recorded which). The CDR3 nucleotides are TGTGCCAGCAGTTATGGCGTGGGCCCTAATGAAAAACTGTTTTTT. As protein: CASSYGVGPNEKLFF.